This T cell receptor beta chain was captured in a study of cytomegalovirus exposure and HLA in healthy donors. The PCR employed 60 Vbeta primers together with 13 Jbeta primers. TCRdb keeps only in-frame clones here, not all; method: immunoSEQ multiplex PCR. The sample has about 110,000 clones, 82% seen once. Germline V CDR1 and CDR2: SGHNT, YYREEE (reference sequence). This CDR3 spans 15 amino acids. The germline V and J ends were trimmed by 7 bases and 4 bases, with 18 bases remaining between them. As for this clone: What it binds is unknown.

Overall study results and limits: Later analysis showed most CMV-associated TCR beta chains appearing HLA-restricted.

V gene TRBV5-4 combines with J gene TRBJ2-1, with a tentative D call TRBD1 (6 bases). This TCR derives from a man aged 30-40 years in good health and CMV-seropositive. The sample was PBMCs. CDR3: CASYPYSGEYNEQFF. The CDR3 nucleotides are TGTGCCAGCTACCCCTACTCAGGGGAATACAATGAGCAGTTCTTC.